These 25 T cell receptor beta chains were all obtained from the same sample, sequenced in a study of blood T cells in healthy people across ages (dated by TCRdb to about 2015). The library was generated by 5' RACE. Reads for this sample came from an Illumina HiSeq 2500. A second PCR of about 7 to 12 cycles was performed with a sample-barcoded 5' primer and a J-beta primer mix. The public reads were quality trimmed at Q25 with fastp and then assembled into clones with MiXCR by TCRdb, keeping productive beta chains. All rows with the same CDR3 protein become a single entry with the most common DNA and genes. The sample table records roughly 1.5 million distinct CDR3 sequences; 35% to 45% of these occur just once. Over 3.5% of the sample is in the top ten clones. What was sequenced was blood. These receptors originate from a woman younger than 35 in good health.

This chain connects TRBV18 to TRBJ1-3; D is undetermined. The CDR3 spans 16 residues. CDR1 KGHSH and CDR2 LQKENI come from the germline V gene. Deletions cut 1 base from V and 3 bases from J, with 13 bases between. The CDR3 spells CASSPLELGNGNTIYF. The DNA of the CDR3 is TGTGCCAGCTCACCACTTGAACTGGGAAATGGAAACACCATATATTTT. Filled out from reference TRBV18 and TRBJ1-3, the complete variable domain reads NAGVMQNPRHLVRRRGQEARLRCSPMKGHSHVYWYRQLPEEGLKFMVYLQKENIIDESGMPKERFSAEFPKEGPSILRIQQVVRGDSAAYFCASSPLELGNGNTIYFGEGSWLTVV.

This chain uses TRBV7-9 with TRBJ1-5, with no clear D. This CDR3 contains 14 residues. Germline CDR1 is SEHNR and CDR2 is FQNEAQ (reference sequence). Trimming took 0 bases from V and 3 from J, leaving 6 bases between them. The CDR3 DNA reads as TGTGCCAGCAGCTTAGCGATGTCCAATCAGCCCCAGCATTTT. As protein: CASSLAMSNQPQHF.

CDR3 bases: TGTGCCAGCAGTTTTTATGGATTAGGCATAGATACGCAGTATTTT. As protein: CASSFYGLGIDTQYF. V gene TRBV12-3 or TRBV12-4 combines with J gene TRBJ2-3; D is uncertain. The CDR3 runs to 15 residues. V was shortened by 3 bases and J by 5 bases, with 15 bases between the two germline ends.

The gene calls are TRBV5-6 and TRBJ1-1; TRBD1 aligns across 7 bases. CDR1 and CDR2 (germline): SGHDT, YYEEEE. The length of the CDR3 is 16 residues. V was clipped by 3 bases and J by 3 bases; unmatched bases: 11. In DNA form, the CDR3 reads TGTGCCAGCAGCTGGACCTACAGGGGAGAGGACACTGAAGCTTTCTTT. It codes for CASSWTYRGEDTEAFF.

This clonotype was counted between two and nine times. The chain carries TRBV25-1 and TRBJ1-5, with D perhaps matching TRBD1 (5 bases). The CDR3 spans 15 residues. With 3 bases removed from V and 1 base from J, the gap between germline ends came to 10 bases. Germline V CDR1 and CDR2: MGHDK, SYGVNS. The CDR3 region has the DNA TGTGCCAGCAGTGACATCCGGGACAGCAATCAGCCCCAGCATTTT. Translation gives CASSDIRDSNQPQHF.

The table lists this clonotype with a few counts. The V and J genes are TRBV12-3 or TRBV12-4 and TRBJ1-2, with unresolved D. Deletions cut 3 bases from V and 0 bases from J, with 11 bases between. The length of the CDR3 is 15 residues. The chain's CDR3 is CASSFGSDANYGYTF. DNA for the CDR3: TGTGCCAGCAGTTTTGGATCAGACGCTAACTATGGCTACACCTTC.

This clonotype has just a few counts. J is TRBJ2-5 and V is TRBV5-8, with D perhaps TRBD2 (5 bases). This CDR3 is 13 amino acids long. V was cut by 4 bases and J by 11 bases, with 18 bases left in between. Germline-derived CDR1 and CDR2 are SGHTS and YDEGEE. CDR3 amino acids: CASSAITAWEQYF. The DNA for the CDR3 is TGTGCCAGCAGCGCAATAACAGCTTGGGAGCAGTACTTC.

Comment on this clonotype: An end of the junction does not agree with germline; a read error may underlie this. The V gene is TRBV27, the J gene TRBJ2-3; no reliable D call. Germline loops: CDR1 MNHEY, CDR2 SMNVEV (reference sequence). The CDR3 extends over 13 amino acids. The CDR3 loop is CANSPHLADTQYF. Written as DNA, the CDR3 is TGTGCCAACAGTCCTCACTTGGCAGATACGCAGTATTTT.

V is TRBV20-1 and J is TRBJ1-2, with D unresolved. The CDR3 is made up of 13 amino acids. Germline V CDR1 and CDR2: DFQATT, SNEGSKA (reference sequence). Trimming left V 0 bases short and J 6 bases short, with 11 bases between. The DNA for the CDR3 is TGCAGTGCTAGAGATAAAGTCACCGATGGCTACACCTTC. Translating it yields CSARDKVTDGYTF.

This chain joins TRBV4-3 and TRBJ1-6; 8 bases align to TRBD1. V lost 3 bases, J lost 7 bases, and 5 bases stayed unmatched. CDR1 is LGHNA, CDR2 YSLEER, per germline. The CDR3 spans 15 residues. CDR3 protein: CASSQGRGRNSPLHF. The CDR3 nucleotides are TGCGCCAGCAGCCAGGGCAGGGGGCGAAATTCACCCCTCCACTTT.

V usage is TRBV6-5 and J usage is TRBJ2-3; D may be TRBD2 (6 bases). The CDR3 length is 14 residues. The germline V gene encodes CDR1 MNHEY and CDR2 SVGAGI. With 6 bases removed from V and 6 bases from J, the gap between germline ends came to 16 bases. Here the CDR3 reads CASRPPNRGDTQYF. In DNA form, the CDR3 reads TGTGCCAGCAGGCCCCCGAACCGGGGGGATACGCAGTATTTT.

The chain links TRBV6-2 or TRBV6-3 to TRBJ1-1, with D uncertain. The CDR3 is 14 amino acids. In germline, CDR1 is MNHEY, CDR2 SVGEGT. Trimming cost V 6 bases and J 1 base, with 12 bases left between them. The CDR3 protein is CASRSPPGNTEAFF. The CDR3 DNA reads TGTGCCAGCAGATCCCCCCCCGGGAACACTGAAGCTTTCTTT.

The CDR3 loop is CASTPTRHRYAYF. The CDR3 DNA follows: TGTGCCAGCACCCCCACTAGGCACAGATACGCGTATTTT. The chain couples TRBV12-3 or TRBV12-4 to TRBJ2-3; the D gene is possibly TRBD2 (5 bases). V was trimmed by 7 bases and J by 14 bases, leaving 22 bases between them. The CDR3 contains 13 residues.

J is TRBJ2-1 and V is TRBV7-8; a possible D gene is TRBD2 (7 bases). V shed 2 bases and J shed 8 bases, with 19 bases lying between them. Per germline, CDR1 SGHVS and CDR2 FQNEAQ. The CDR3 length is 16 residues. The CDR3, as DNA: TGTGCCAGCAGCTTAAGGGGGGGATGCAGAATCGATGAGCAGTTCTTC. Its translation: CASSLRGGCRIDEQFF.

This clonotype has more than one count but fewer than ten. The gene calls are TRBV11-2 and TRBJ2-1; tentative D call: TRBD2 (5 bases). There are 15 residues in the CDR3. CDR1 and CDR2 (germline): SGHAT, FQNNGV. Trimming shortened V by 2 bases and J by 11 bases, and 19 bases separated the two germline ends. The CDR3 DNA reads TGTGCCAGCAGCTTAATCGTGGCTAGCATAAGCCAGCAGTTCTTC. It yields the protein CASSLIVASISQQFF. Filled out from reference TRBV11-2 and TRBJ2-1, the complete variable domain reads EAGVAQSPRYKIIEKRQSVAFWCNPISGHATLYWYQQILGQGPKLLIQFQNNGVVDDSQLPKDRFSAERLKGVDSTLKIQPAKLEDSAVYLCASSLIVASISQQFFGPGTRLTVL.

This chain links TRBV7-2 with TRBJ2-3; no reliable D call. This CDR3 is built from 15 residues. Trimming shortened V by 2 bases and J by 0 bases, and 9 bases separated the two germline ends. The V gene's germline CDR1 is SGHTA and CDR2 FQGNSA. In DNA form, the CDR3 reads TGTGCCAGCAGCTTATTCATTGCTAGCACAGATACGCAGTATTTT. It codes for CASSLFIASTDTQYF.

This rearrangement joins TRBV15 to TRBJ2-1, with D perhaps TRBD2 (5 bases). Trimming removed 0 bases at V and 10 bases at J, with 16 bases between. The germline CDR1 and CDR2 sequences are LNHNV and YYDKDF (reference sequence). The CDR3 covers 15 residues. The CDR3 reads CATSRDLGVSGEQFF. The CDR3 DNA reads as TGTGCCACCAGCAGAGACTTAGGTGTATCGGGGGAGCAGTTCTTC. Full variable domain (rest looked up from reference TRBV15 and TRBJ2-1): DAMVIQNPRYQVTQFGKPVTLSCSQTLNHNVMYWYQQKSSQAPKLLFHYYDKDFNNEADTPDNFQSRRPNTSFCFLDIRSPGLGDTAMYLCATSRDLGVSGEQFFGPGTRLTVL.

This clonotype has just a few counts. The chain joins TRBV4-2 to TRBJ2-7; 7 positions agree with TRBD1. The CDR3 is made up of 15 amino acids. The V segment lost 0 bases and the J segment 4 bases; nucleotides outside the gene matches: 6. Germline V lookup: CDR1 LGHNA, CDR2 YNFKEQ. CDR3 sequence: CASSQEDRTLYEQYF. The DNA for the CDR3 is TGTGCCAGCAGCCAAGAGGACAGGACTCTATACGAGCAGTACTTC.

The genes are TRBV10-3 and TRBJ2-5; no reliable D call. The DNA end favors TRBJ2-7, so the J call may be wrong. Per germline, CDR1 ENHRY and CDR2 SYGVKD. The CDR3 has 13 residues. The CDR3 loop is CAIGMGPAAEQYF. CDR3 sequence (DNA): TGTGCCATCGGGATGGGCCCCGCCGCCGAGCAGTACTTC.

This chain joins TRBV6-2 or TRBV6-3 and TRBJ2-2; D is undetermined. The CDR3 sequence is 15 residues long. Germline lookup yields CDR1 MNHEY and CDR2 SVGEGT. Trimming stripped 7 bases from V and 0 bases from J, with 12 bases between. For the CDR3, the DNA is TGTGCCAGCATCAGTCTACCTTCGAACACCGGGGAGCTGTTTTTT. Translated, it gives CASISLPSNTGELFF.

The chain combines TRBV28 with TRBJ1-2, with 8 bases lining up with TRBD1. The CDR3 consists of 13 residues. The germline gives CDR1 MDHEN, CDR2 SYDVKM. V was clipped by 8 bases and J by 7 bases; unmatched bases: 9. Here the CDR3 reads CASGTGTGFGYTF. DNA of the CDR3: TGTGCCAGCGGTACCGGGACAGGTTTTGGCTACACCTTC.

This clonotype appeared a few times. The chain joins TRBV6-5 to TRBJ2-1; TRBD1 might be the D (5 bases). V lost 5 bases and J lost 10, with 9 bases in between. In germline, CDR1 is MNHEY, CDR2 SVGAGI. The CDR3 is 11 residues long. The CDR3 region is CASSQGFEQFF. CDR3 in DNA: TGTGCCAGCAGTCAGGGTTTCGAGCAGTTCTTC.

V usage is TRBV4-1 and J usage is TRBJ1-1; possibly TRBD1 for D (5 bases). V was trimmed by 0 bases and J by 0 bases, leaving 23 bases between them. CDR1 is MGHRA and CDR2 is YSYEKL in the germline V gene. The length of the CDR3 is 20 residues. CDR3 in amino acids: CASSQERQGIPTLMNTEAFF. CDR3 nucleotide sequence: TGCGCCAGCAGCCAAGAAAGGCAGGGAATACCCACTCTCATGAACACTGAAGCTTTCTTT.

J is TRBJ2-3 and V is TRBV27; no reliable D call. V lost 10 bases to trimming and J lost 2 bases, with 16 bases between them. The germline CDR1 and CDR2 sequences are MNHEY and SMNVEV (reference sequence). The CDR3 is 14 amino acids. The CDR3 nucleotides read TGTGCCACGCAGGAGCAAATGAACACAGATACGCAGTATTTT. This encodes CATQEQMNTDTQYF.

This chain uses TRBV6-6 with TRBJ2-5, with 7 bases lining up with TRBD1. The CDR3 sequence is 13 residues long. V dropped 10 bases and J dropped 1; count of bases not matched to a gene: 6. Germline V gene lookup returns CDR1 MNHNY and CDR2 SVGAGI (reference sequence). CDR3 sequence (DNA): TGTGCCATTGGAAGGGACAGCCAAGAGACCCAGTACTTC. Residues: CAIGRDSQETQYF.